A selection of T cell receptor beta chains follows, all from one sample in a study of T cells in Graves' hyperthyroidism and ophthalmopathy. A single record per CDR3 protein comes from TCRdb applying MiXCR to the multiplex PCR reads. The table lists some 600,000 distinct CDR3 sequences, roughly 13% of them singletons. Specimen: blood. The receptor set was obtained from a woman in her thirties with Graves' hyperthyroidism that later progressed to Graves' ophthalmopathy. CDR3s include the opening cysteine and the closing phenylalanine or tryptophan. The D gene is left open where the match is weak. Clone sizes are given selectively: once, few, many, or a class where the clone is expanded.

V	J	D	size	CDR3	DNA
TRBV20-1	TRBJ2-3	TRBD2	many	CSAQRSSGTVPDTQYF	TGCAGTGCTCAGAGGTCTAGCGGGACAGTTCCAGATACGCAGTATTTT
TRBV6-1	TRBJ2-1	-	many	CASSEGLHNEQFF	TGTGCCAGCAGTGAGGGATTACACAATGAGCAGTTCTTC
TRBV11-2	TRBJ1-4	-	few	CASSSQTVFSGEKLFF	TGTGCCAGCAGCTCACAGACAGTTTTTTCGGGCGAAAAACTGTTTTTT
TRBV24-1	TRBJ1-1	-	many	CATSPGGGTEAFF	TGTGCCACCAGTCCGGGAGGGGGCACTGAAGCTTTCTTT
TRBV11-2	TRBJ2-1	-	many	CASSSVRGLPPKQFF	TGTGCCAGCAGCTCGGTTCGGGGACTTCCTCCCAAGCAGTTCTTC
TRBV29-1	TRBJ1-1	TRBD1	many	CSVPRDRVRSDTEAFF	TGCAGCGTTCCCCGGGACAGGGTACGATCGGACACTGAAGCTTTCTTT
TRBV6-1	TRBJ1-1	-	many	CASQTTSDTEAFF	TGTGCCAGCCAAACGACATCAGACACTGAAGCTTTCTTT
TRBV4-3	TRBJ2-7	TRBD1	many	CASSQGQGKNEQYF	TGCGCCAGCAGCCAGGGACAGGGTAAGAACGAGCAGTACTTC
TRBV12-3/TRBV12-4	TRBJ2-4	TRBD1	many	CASSQGEINIQYF	TGTGCCAGCAGTCAGGGGGAGATAAACATTCAGTACTTC
TRBV5-1	TRBJ2-3	TRBD1	-	CASSSGQGVDTQYF	TGCGCCAGCAGCTCTGGACAGGGGGTGGATACGCAGTATTTT
TRBV20-1	TRBJ2-1	TRBD2	-	CSARGQGTSGGPYNEQFF	TGCAGTGCTAGGGGACAAGGGACTAGCGGGGGACCTTACAATGAGCAGTTCTTC
TRBV30	TRBJ2-1	-	few	CASPGETNEQFF	TGTGCCTCCCCTGGGGAGACCAATGAGCAGTTCTTC
TRBV20-1	TRBJ1-5	-	-	CSAIAPGRGNNQPQHF	TGCAGTGCTATTGCCCCCGGCAGGGGTAACAATCAGCCCCAGCATTTT
TRBV29-1	TRBJ1-1	-	many	CSVHIPGHTNTEAFF	TGCAGCGTACACATCCCGGGACATACGAACACTGAAGCTTTCTTT
TRBV27	TRBJ2-3	-	many	CASSPLLGVRSDTQYF	TGTGCCAGCAGCCCCCTTTTAGGGGTGAGATCAGATACGCAGTATTTT
TRBV6-1	TRBJ1-1	TRBD1	many	CASRWDREYTEAFF	TGTGCCAGCAGGTGGGACAGGGAGTACACTGAAGCTTTCTTT
TRBV19	TRBJ2-7	TRBD2	-	CASSIRGTSVGQSYEHYF	TGTGCCAGTAGTATACGAGGGACTAGCGTCGGGCAATCCTACGAGCACTACTTC
TRBV11-2	TRBJ1-2	-	many	CASSPRVAGIIYGYTF	TGTGCCAGCAGCCCGAGGGTAGCCGGAATTATCTATGGCTACACCTTC
TRBV11-2	TRBJ1-4	-	many	CASSDRATNEKLFF	TGTGCCAGCAGCGACAGAGCAACTAATGAAAAACTGTTTTTT
TRBV5-5	TRBJ2-7	TRBD2	many	CASSPGLDSYEQYF	TGCGCCAGCAGCCCGGGACTAGACTCCTACGAGCAGTACTTC
TRBV10-2	TRBJ1-1	-	many	CASTEGGNTEAFF	TGCGCCAGCACTGAAGGGGGGAACACTGAAGCTTTCTTT
TRBV20-1	TRBJ2-7	TRBD2	many	CSAGKGTSGRSDEQYF	TGCAGTGCTGGGAAGGGGACTAGCGGGAGGAGCGACGAGCAGTACTTC